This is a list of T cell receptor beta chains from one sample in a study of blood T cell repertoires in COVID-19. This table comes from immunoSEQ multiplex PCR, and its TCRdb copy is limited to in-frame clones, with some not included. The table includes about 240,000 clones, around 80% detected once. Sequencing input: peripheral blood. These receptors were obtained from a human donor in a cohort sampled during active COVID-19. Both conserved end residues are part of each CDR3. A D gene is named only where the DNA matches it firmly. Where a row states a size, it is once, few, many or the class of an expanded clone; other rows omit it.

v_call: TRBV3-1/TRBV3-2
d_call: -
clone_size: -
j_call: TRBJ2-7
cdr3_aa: CASSQVLSSLPYEQYF
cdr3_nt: TGTGCCAGCAGCCAAGTGTTGTCTTCACTTCCCTACGAGCAGTACTTC

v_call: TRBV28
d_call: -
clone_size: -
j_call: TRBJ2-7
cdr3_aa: CASSSRELREEAYEQYF
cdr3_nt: TGTGCCAGCAGTTCCCGCGAGTTGCGGGAAGAGGCCTACGAGCAGTACTTC

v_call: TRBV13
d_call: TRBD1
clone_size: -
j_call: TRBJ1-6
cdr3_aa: CASSLGFTGGGNSPLHF
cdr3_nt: TGTGCCAGCAGCTTAGGATTTACAGGGGGCGGAAATTCACCCCTCCACTTT

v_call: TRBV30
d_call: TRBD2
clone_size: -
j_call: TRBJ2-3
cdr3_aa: CALHPVGGSTDTQYF
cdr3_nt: TGTGCCTTGCATCCTGTCGGGGGGAGCACAGATACGCAGTATTTT

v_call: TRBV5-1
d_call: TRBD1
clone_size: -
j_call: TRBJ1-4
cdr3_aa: CASRGTATNEKLFF
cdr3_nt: TGCGCCAGTCGAGGGACAGCAACTAATGAAAAACTGTTTTTT

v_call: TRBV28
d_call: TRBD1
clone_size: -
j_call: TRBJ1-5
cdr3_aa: CAAGQAPNQPQHF
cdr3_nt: TGTGCCGCAGGACAGGCTCCTAATCAGCCCCAGCATTTT

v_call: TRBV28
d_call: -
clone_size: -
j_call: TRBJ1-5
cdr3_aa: CASSLFGQGYQPQHF
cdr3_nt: TGTGCCAGCAGTTTATTCGGTCAGGGATATCAGCCCCAGCATTTT

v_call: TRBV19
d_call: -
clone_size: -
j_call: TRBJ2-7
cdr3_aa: CASSIEQGSSYEQYF
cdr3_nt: TGTGCCAGTAGTATTGAGCAGGGGAGCTCCTACGAGCAGTACTTC

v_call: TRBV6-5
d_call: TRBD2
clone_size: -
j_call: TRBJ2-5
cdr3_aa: CASSPLAGLQETQYF
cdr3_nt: TGTGCCAGCAGCCCACTAGCGGGCCTCCAAGAGACCCAGTACTTC

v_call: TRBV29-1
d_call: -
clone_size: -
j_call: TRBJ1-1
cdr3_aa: CSVERGRTEAFF
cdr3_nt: TGCAGCGTTGAAAGGGGCAGGACTGAAGCTTTCTTT

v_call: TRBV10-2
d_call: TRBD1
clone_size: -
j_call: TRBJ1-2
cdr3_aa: CATRGQGNYGYTF
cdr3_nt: TGCGCCACCAGAGGACAGGGGAACTATGGCTACACCTTC

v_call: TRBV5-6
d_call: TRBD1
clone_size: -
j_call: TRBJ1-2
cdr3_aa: CASSPGQSYGYTF
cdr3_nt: TGTGCCAGCAGCCCGGGACAGTCCTATGGCTACACCTTC

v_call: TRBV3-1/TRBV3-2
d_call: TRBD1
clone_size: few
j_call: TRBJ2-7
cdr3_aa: CASSQRQGAAYEQYF
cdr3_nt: TGTGCCAGCAGCCAGAGACAGGGGGCCGCCTACGAGCAGTACTTC

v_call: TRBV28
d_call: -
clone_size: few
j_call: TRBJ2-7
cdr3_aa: CASSSQGLAYEQYF
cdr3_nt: TGTGCCAGCAGTTCTCAGGGGTTGGCCTACGAGCAGTACTTC

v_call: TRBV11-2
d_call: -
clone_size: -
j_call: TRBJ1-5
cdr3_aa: CASASGVDNQPQHF
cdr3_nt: TGTGCCAGCGCTTCTGGAGTGGACAATCAGCCCCAGCATTTT

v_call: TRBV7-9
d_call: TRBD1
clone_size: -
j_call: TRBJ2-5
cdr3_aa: CASSKTGDETQYF
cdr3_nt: TGTGCCAGCAGCAAGACAGGGGACGAGACCCAGTACTTC

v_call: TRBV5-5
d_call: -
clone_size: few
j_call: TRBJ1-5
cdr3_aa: CASSLWGDQPQHF
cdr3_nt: TGTGCCAGCAGCCTCTGGGGAGATCAGCCCCAGCATTTT

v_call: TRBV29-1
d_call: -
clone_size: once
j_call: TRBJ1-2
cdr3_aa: CSVLRRPGETADYGYTF
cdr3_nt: TGCAGCGTTCTTCGGAGGCCAGGGGAGACGGCTGACTATGGCTACACCTTC

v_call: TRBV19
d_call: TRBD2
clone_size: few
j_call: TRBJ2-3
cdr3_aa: CASSAGLAGLRDTQYF
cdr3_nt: TGTGCCAGTAGTGCCGGACTAGCGGGGCTCAGGGATACGCAGTATTTT

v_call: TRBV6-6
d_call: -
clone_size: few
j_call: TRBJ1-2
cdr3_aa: CASSARAANYGYTF
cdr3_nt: TGTGCCAGCAGTGCAAGAGCCGCCAACTATGGCTACACCTTC

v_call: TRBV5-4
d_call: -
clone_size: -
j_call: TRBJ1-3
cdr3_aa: CASSLEGGAGNTIYF
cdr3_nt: TGTGCCAGCAGCCTGGAGGGGGGGGCTGGAAACACCATATATTTT

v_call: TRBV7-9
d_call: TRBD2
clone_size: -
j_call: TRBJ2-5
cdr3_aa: CASSPRTSGQETQYF
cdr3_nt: TGTGCCAGCAGTCCAAGGACTAGCGGGCAAGAGACCCAGTACTTC

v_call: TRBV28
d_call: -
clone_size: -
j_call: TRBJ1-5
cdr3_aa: CASSSQGRGGRGQPQHF
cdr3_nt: TGTGCCAGCAGTTCACAAGGACGGGGAGGGAGAGGGCAGCCCCAGCATTTT

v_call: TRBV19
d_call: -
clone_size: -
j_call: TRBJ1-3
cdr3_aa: CASSLSYRELRSGNTIYF
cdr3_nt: TGTGCCAGTAGTTTATCCTACAGGGAACTCCGGTCTGGAAACACCATATATTTT

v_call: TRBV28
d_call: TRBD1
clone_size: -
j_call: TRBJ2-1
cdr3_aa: CASRETGMEQFF
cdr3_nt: TGTGCCAGCAGGGAGACAGGGATGGAGCAGTTCTTC

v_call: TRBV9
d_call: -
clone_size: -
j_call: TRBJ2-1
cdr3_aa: CASSVALVAAHNEQFF
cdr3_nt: TGTGCCAGCAGCGTGGCGCTGGTGGCGGCCCACAATGAGCAGTTCTTC

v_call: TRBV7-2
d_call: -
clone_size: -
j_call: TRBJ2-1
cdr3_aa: CASSGLAVSYNEQFF
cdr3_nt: TGTGCCAGCAGCGGATTAGCGGTGAGTTACAATGAGCAGTTCTTC

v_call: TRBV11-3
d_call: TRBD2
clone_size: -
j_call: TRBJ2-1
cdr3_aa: CASSPRTSVNNEQFF
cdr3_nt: TGTGCCAGCAGCCCCCGGACTAGCGTAAACAATGAGCAGTTCTTC

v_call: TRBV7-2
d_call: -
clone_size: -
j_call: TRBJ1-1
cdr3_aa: CASSLVPGMNTEAFF
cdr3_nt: TGTGCCAGCAGCTTAGTACCAGGCATGAACACTGAAGCTTTCTTT

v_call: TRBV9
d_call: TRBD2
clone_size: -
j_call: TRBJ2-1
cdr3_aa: CASSVNPLGTSGTSSYNEQFF
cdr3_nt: TGTGCCAGCAGCGTAAATCCCCTAGGGACTAGCGGGACGAGCTCCTACAATGAGCAGTTCTTC